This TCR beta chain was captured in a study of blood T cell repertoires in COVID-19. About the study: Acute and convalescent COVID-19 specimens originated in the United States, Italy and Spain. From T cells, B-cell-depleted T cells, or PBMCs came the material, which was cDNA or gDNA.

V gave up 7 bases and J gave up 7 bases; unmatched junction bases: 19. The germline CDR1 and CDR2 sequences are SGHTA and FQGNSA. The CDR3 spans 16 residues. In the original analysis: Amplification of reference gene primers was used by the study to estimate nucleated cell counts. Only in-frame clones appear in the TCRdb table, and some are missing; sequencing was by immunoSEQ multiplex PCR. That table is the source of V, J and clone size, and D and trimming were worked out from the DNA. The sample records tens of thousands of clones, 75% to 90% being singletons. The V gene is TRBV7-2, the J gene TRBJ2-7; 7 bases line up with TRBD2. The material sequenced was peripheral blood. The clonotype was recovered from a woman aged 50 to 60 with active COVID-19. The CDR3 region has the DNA TGTGCCAGCAAGGGCCCAGGAACGGGAGGATATGGGGAGCAGTACTTC. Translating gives CASKGPGTGGYGEQYF.